One and the same sample provided the 14 T cell receptor beta chains below, sequenced in a study of cytomegalovirus exposure and HLA in healthy donors. TCRdb keeps only in-frame clones here, not all; method: immunoSEQ multiplex PCR. The sample carries roughly 150,000 clones, less than 90% recorded once. Sample: PBMCs. These receptors were collected from a woman aged 18-29 years in good health and CMV-seropositive.

CDR3 sequence reads: CATSRGGQGGEQYF. CDR3 coding DNA: TGTGCCACCAGCAGAGGGGGACAGGGTGGCGAGCAGTACTTC. This rearrangement joins TRBV15 to TRBJ2-7; 9 bases are shared with TRBD1. Germline V lookup: CDR1 LNHNV, CDR2 YYDKDF (reference sequence). This CDR3 contains 14 residues. Losses at the gene ends were 1 base for V and 6 bases for J; bases not matched to a gene: 4.

The V gene is TRBV5-1, the J gene TRBJ1-4, with 8 bases fitting TRBD1. The CDR3 totals 16 residues. The germline V gene has CDR1 SGHRS and CDR2 YFSETQ. Trimming removed 0 bases from V and 3 bases from J; junction bases left unmatched: 4. The CDR3 loop is CASSLGQGPPNEKLFF. CDR3 nucleotides: TGCGCCAGCAGCTTGGGACAGGGGCCACCTAATGAAAAACTGTTTTTT.

V is TRBV10-1 and J is TRBJ2-1; 7 bases align to TRBD2. Germline loops: CDR1 WNHNN, CDR2 SYGVQD (reference sequence). With V trimmed by 0 bases and J by 4 bases, 6 bases remained unmatched. The CDR3 covers 16 residues. The CDR3, as DNA: TGCGCCAGCAGTGAGTCGAGGCTAGCGGTGTACAATGAGCAGTTCTTC. It specifies CASSESRLAVYNEQFF.

The chain joins TRBV13 to TRBJ2-7; 12 nucleotides line up with TRBD2. The junction had 3 bases not matched to a gene; V was cut back by 2 bases and J by 7 bases. The CDR3 has 14 amino acids. Germline V gives CDR1 PRHDT, CDR2 FYEKMQ (reference sequence). CDR3 in amino acids: CASSLSSGRVEQYF. DNA for the CDR3: TGTGCCAGCAGCTTATCTAGCGGGAGGGTTGAGCAGTACTTC. Filled out from reference TRBV13 and TRBJ2-7, the complete variable domain reads AAGVIQSPRHLIKEKRETATLKCYPIPRHDTVYWYQQGPGQDPQFLISFYEKMQSDKGSIPDRFSAQQFSDYHSELNMSSLELGDSALYFCASSLSSGRVEQYFGPGTRLTVT.

The chain has TRBV19 and TRBJ2-7; 8 bases match TRBD2. CDR1 is LNHDA, CDR2 SQIVND, per germline (reference sequence). V trimming: 1 base; J trimming: 4 bases; junction bases outside the gene matches: 6. The CDR3 covers 15 residues. DNA for the CDR3: TGTGCCAGTAGTATAGGATCGGGACTAGAGTACGAGCAGTACTTC. Its protein is CASSIGSGLEYEQYF.

The chain links TRBV15 to TRBJ1-2; D may be TRBD1 (5 bases). Germline V gene sequence: CDR1 LNHNV, CDR2 YYDKDF (reference sequence). Trimming shortened V by 5 bases and J by 4 bases, and 17 bases separated the two germline ends. This CDR3 region has 15 residues. As DNA, the CDR3 is TGTGCCACCAGCTCGCCGGGACTCACGGTCTATGGCTACACCTTC. It yields the protein CATSSPGLTVYGYTF.

The genes are TRBV11-1 and TRBJ2-5; 9 nucleotides agree with TRBD1. This CDR3 region has 15 residues. From germline, CDR1 is SGHAT and CDR2 FQDESV (reference sequence). Trimming at V came to 0 bases and at J to 7 bases, leaving 6 bases not matched to a gene. The CDR3 region has the DNA TGTGCCAGCAGCTTAGCGAGGGGACAGGGCGGGACCCAGTACTTC. Encoded protein: CASSLARGQGGTQYF.

This chain joins TRBV7-2 and TRBJ2-5; D not certain. The CDR3 totals 13 residues. V lost 2 bases and J 3 bases, leaving 7 bases between the germline ends. Germline V gives CDR1 SGHTA, CDR2 FQGNSA. The CDR3 region is CASSLIREETQYF. CDR3 bases: TGTGCCAGCAGCTTAATCCGGGAAGAGACCCAGTACTTC.

The rearrangement links TRBV20-1 to TRBJ2-5; a weak D match, TRBD1 (6 bases). Looked up from germline, CDR1 is DFQATT and CDR2 is SNEGSKA (reference sequence). This CDR3 has 11 residues. Trimming shortened V by 5 bases and J by 4 bases, and 8 bases separated the two germline ends. The CDR3 sequence is CSAEGGETQYF. Here the CDR3 DNA reads TGCAGTGCTGAAGGGGGAGAGACCCAGTACTTC.

V and J are TRBV29-1 and TRBJ2-1; TRBD2 matches 9 bases. J lost 5 bases, V lost 7 bases, and 9 bases had no gene match. The CDR3 has 14 residues. CDR1 and CDR2 (germline): SQVTM, ANQGSEA. As DNA, the CDR3 is TGCAGCGGCGGGGGGGGACCACCGAACAATGAGCAGTTCTTC. This sequence encodes CSGGGGPPNNEQFF.

The J gene is TRBJ1-3, the V gene TRBV4-3; TRBD1 might be the D (5 bases). Germline assignment: CDR1 LGHNA and CDR2 YSLEER. Trimming took 1 base from V and 4 from J, leaving 11 bases between them. The CDR3 spans 15 residues. In DNA form, the CDR3 reads TGCGCCAGCAGCCAAGGGCAGGGCACCGGAAACACCATATATTTT. Encoded protein: CASSQGQGTGNTIYF.

This chain links TRBV19 with TRBJ1-1; 9 bases line up with TRBD1. The CDR3 has 16 residues. CDR1 LNHDA and CDR2 SQIVND come from the germline V gene (reference sequence). V trimming: 3 bases; J trimming: 5 bases; junction bases outside the gene matches: 10. CDR3 protein: CASSMGTGPWGTEAFF. CDR3 nucleotide sequence: TGTGCCAGTAGTATGGGGACAGGGCCTTGGGGAACTGAAGCTTTCTTT.

The chain uses TRBV29-1 and TRBJ1-2, with a possible D match to TRBD1 (5 bases). Germline V gene sequence: CDR1 SQVTM, CDR2 ANQGSEA. The CDR3 sequence is 15 residues long. With 3 bases removed from V and 4 bases from J, the gap between germline ends came to 18 bases. The CDR3 sequence: CSVDGPERGGYGYTF. The CDR3 DNA reads as TGCAGCGTTGACGGTCCGGAAAGGGGTGGCTATGGCTACACCTTC.

The chain employs TRBV27 and TRBJ2-2; D may be TRBD1 (6 bases). CDR1 is MNHEY and CDR2 is SMNVEV in the germline V gene (reference sequence). V was trimmed by 6 bases and J by 0 bases, leaving 14 bases between them. The CDR3 consists of 16 residues. In DNA, the CDR3 is TGTGCCAGCAGAAGAACAGGGTTTACGAACACCGGGGAGCTGTTTTTT. It translates to CASRRTGFTNTGELFF.